This T cell receptor (beta chain) is drawn from a study of control samples from healthy donors and cancer patients. CDR1 is MNHEY and CDR2 is SVGAGI in the germline V gene. V dropped 6 bases and J dropped 1 base, with 12 bases sitting between them. The CDR3 runs to 14 residues. TCRdb's copy holds only in-frame clones and misses some; the assay was immunoSEQ multiplex PCR. The sample yields around 150,000 clones, approximately 96% seen once. The chain recombines TRBV6-5 with TRBJ1-2; D is unresolved. The sequence was collected from a woman aged 25-40 years in good health. Source material: blood. The chain's CDR3 is CASRRSGFNYGYTF. The CDR3 DNA reads TGTGCCAGCAGAAGATCCGGATTTAACTATGGCTACACCTTC.